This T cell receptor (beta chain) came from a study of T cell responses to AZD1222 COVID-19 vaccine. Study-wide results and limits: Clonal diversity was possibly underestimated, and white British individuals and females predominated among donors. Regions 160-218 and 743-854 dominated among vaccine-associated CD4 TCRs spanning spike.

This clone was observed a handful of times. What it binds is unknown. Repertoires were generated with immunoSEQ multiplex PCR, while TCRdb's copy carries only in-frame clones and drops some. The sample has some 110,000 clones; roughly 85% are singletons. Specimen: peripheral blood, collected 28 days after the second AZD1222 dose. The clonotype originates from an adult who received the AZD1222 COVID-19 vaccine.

CDR3 sequence reads: CSVRTGQETQYF. CDR3 bases: TGCAGCGTTAGGACGGGTCAAGAGACCCAGTACTTC. The chain uses TRBV29-1 and TRBJ2-5, with unresolved D. This CDR3 has 12 amino acids. Germline loops: CDR1 SQVTM, CDR2 ANQGSEA. With 5 bases removed from V and 2 bases from J, the gap between germline ends came to 9 bases.